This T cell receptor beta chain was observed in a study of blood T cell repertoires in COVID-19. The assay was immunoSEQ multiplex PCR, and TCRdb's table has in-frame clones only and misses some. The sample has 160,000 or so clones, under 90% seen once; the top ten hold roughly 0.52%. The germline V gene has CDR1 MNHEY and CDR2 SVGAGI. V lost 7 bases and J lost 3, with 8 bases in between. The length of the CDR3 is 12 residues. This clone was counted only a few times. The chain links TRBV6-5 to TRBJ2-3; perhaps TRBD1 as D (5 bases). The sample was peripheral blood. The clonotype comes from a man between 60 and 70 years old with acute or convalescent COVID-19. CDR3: CASTGQTDTQYF. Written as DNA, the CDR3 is TGTGCCAGCACCGGACAAACAGATACGCAGTATTTT.